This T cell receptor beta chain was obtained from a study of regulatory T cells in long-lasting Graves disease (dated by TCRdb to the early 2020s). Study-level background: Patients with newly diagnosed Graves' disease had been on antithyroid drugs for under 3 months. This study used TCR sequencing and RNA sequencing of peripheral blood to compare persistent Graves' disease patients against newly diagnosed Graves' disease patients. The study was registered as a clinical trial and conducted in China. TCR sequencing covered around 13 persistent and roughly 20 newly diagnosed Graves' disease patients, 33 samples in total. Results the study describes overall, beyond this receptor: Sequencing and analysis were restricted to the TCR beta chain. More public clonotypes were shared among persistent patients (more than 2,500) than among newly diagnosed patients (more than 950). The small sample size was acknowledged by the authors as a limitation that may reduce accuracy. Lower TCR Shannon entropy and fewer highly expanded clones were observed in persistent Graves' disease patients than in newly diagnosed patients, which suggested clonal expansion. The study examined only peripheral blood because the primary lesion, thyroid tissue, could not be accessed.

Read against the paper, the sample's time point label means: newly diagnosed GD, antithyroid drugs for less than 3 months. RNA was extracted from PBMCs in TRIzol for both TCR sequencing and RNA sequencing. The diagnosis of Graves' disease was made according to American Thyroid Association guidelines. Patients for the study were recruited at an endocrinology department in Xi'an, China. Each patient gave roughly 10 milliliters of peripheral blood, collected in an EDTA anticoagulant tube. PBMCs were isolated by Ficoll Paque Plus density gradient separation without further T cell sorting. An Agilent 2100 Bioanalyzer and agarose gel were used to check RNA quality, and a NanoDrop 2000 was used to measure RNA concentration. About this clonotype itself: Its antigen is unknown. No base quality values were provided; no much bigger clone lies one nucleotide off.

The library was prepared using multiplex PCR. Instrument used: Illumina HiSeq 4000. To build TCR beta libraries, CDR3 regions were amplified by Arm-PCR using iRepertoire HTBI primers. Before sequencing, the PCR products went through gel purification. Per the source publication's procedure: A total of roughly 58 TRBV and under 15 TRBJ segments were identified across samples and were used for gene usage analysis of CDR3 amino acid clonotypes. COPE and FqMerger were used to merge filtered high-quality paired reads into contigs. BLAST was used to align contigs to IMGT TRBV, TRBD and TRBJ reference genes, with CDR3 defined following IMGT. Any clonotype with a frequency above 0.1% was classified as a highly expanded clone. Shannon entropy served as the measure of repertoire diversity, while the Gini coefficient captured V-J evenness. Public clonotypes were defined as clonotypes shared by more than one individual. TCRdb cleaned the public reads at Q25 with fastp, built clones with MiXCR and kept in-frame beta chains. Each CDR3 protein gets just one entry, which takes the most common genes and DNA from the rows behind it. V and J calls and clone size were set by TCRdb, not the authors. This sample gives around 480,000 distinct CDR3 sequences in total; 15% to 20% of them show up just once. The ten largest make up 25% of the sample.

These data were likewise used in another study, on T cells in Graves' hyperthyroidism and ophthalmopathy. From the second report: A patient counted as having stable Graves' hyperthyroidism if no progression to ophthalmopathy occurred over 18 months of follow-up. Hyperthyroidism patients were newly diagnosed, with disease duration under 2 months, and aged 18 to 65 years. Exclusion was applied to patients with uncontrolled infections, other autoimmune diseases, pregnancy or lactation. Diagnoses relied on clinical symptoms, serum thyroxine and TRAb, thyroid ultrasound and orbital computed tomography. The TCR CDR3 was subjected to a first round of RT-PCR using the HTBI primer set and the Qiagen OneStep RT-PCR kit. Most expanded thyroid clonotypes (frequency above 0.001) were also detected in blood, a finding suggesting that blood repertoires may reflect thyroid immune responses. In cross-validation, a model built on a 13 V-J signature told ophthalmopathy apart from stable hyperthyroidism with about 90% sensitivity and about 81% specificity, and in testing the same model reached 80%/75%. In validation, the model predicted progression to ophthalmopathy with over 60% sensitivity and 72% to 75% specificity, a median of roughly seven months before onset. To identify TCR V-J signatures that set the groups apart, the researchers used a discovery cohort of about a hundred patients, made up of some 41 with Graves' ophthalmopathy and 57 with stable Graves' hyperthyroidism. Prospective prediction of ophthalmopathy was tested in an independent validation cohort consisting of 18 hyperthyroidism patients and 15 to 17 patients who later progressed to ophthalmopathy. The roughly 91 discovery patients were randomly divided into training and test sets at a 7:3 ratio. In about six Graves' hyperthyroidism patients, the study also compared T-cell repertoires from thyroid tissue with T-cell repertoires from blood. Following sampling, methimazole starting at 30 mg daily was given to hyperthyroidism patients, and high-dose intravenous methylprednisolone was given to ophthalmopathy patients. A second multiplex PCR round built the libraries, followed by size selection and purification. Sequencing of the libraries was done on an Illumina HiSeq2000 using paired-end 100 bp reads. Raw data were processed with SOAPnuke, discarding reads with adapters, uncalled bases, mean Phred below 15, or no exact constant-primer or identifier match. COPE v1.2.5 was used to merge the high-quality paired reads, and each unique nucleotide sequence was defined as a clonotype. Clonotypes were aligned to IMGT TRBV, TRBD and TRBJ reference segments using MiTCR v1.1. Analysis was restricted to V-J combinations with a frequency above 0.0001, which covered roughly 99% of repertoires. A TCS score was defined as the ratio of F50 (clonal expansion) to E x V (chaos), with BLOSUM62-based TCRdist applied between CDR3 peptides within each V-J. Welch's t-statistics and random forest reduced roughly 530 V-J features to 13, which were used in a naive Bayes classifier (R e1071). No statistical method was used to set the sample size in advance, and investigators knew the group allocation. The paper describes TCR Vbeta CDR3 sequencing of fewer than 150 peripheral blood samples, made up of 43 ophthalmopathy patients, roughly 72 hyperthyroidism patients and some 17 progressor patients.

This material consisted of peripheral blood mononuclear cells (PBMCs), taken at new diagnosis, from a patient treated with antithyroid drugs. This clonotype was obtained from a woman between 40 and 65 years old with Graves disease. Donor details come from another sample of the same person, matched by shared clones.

The CDR3 reads as follows: CASRSQSHTFSYNEQFF. The DNA reads TGTGCCAGCAGGTCCCAGTCACACACCTTCTCCTACAATGAGCAGTTCTTC. The chain uses TRBV5-4 and TRBJ2-1; no D segment can be confidently identified. V drops 5 bases and J drops 0 bases, leaving 18 bases in between. In the germline V gene (reference sequence), CDR1 corresponds to SGHNT and CDR2 to YYREEE. The CDR3 starts with the cysteine, ends with the phenylalanine, and has 17 residues. Of the read, only the CDR3 DNA is kept; its 51 bases are in frame from base 1. Reference TRBV5-4 and TRBJ2-1 proteins supply the regions before and after the CDR3; the full variable domain is: ETGVTQSPTHLIKTRGQQVTLRCSSQSGHNTVSWYQQALGQGPQFIFQYYREEENGRGNFPPRFSGLQFPNYSSELNVNALELDDSALYLCASRSQSHTFSYNEQFFGPGTRLTVL.